This T cell receptor beta chain was sequenced during a study of immune evolution from preneoplasia to lung adenocarcinoma. The study, taken as a whole, reports: Later-stage lesions seemingly showed higher T cell density and diversity than normal lung.

Histologic diagnosis was independently verified by two lung pathologists. Turning to this clone: The antigen is unknown.

Libraries were prepared by immunoSEQ multiplex PCR; TCRdb keeps only in-frame clonotypes and omits some of them. This table has 9,500 to 15,000 clones, under 90% appearing once. Germline V gene lookup returns CDR1 SEHNR and CDR2 FQNEAQ (reference sequence). The CDR3 is 16 residues long. With 5 bases clipped from V and 4 bases from J, the junction kept 7 bases outside the gene matches. The sample taken for sequencing was FFPE tissue from an adenomatous hyperplasia lung lesion. Subset in this sample: atypical adenomatous hyperplasia (AAH), lung preneoplasia. This TCR was sampled from a person aged 45-69 years with lung adenocarcinoma. The rearrangement joins TRBV7-9 to TRBJ2-1; 11 nucleotides agree with TRBD2. This CDR3 is CASSTNLAGGYNEQFF. The CDR3 DNA sequence: TGTGCCAGCAGCACCAATCTAGCGGGAGGATACAATGAGCAGTTCTTC.